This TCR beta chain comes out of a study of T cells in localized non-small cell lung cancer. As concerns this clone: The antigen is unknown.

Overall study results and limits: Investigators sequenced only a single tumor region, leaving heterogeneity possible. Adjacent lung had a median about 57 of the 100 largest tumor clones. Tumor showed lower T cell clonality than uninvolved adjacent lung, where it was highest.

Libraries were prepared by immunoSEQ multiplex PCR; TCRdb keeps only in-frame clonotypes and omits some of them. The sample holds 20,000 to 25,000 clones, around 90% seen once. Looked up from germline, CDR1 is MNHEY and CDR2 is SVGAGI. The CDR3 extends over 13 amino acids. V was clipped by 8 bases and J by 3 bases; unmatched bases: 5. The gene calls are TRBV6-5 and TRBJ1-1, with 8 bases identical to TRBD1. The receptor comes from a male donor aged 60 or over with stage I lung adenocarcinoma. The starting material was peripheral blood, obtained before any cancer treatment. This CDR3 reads CASSTGADTEAFF. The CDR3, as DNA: TGTGCCAGCTCGACAGGGGCCGACACTGAAGCTTTCTTT.